The 28 T cell receptor beta chains below were found in one sample sequenced in a study of radiotherapy plus CTLA-4 blockade in lung cancer listed by TCRdb under 2018. Library prep was done by the immunoSEQ multiplex PCR assay. The table was pulled from immuneACCESS by TCRdb, which kept in-frame rearrangements only. Such tables lose some clones; where checked, under half of the loss comes from unresolved V genes, and the rest has no known cause. This sample has more than 95,000 clones in its table, and 60% to 75% of those were observed once. Jointly, the top ten make up 2.5% to 3.5% of the sample. The sample was peripheral blood, taken from a patient treated with radiotherapy plus ipilimumab. Every receptor here comes from a human donor with non-small cell lung cancer who had a partial response to radiotherapy plus ipilimumab. Some clones in this sample may be carry-over from other donors' samples.

J is TRBJ2-1 and V is TRBV11-3; 13 nucleotides agree with TRBD2. Germline lookup yields CDR1 SGHNT and CDR2 YENEEA. The CDR3 is 16 amino acids. V trimming: 3 bases; J trimming: 11 bases; junction bases outside the gene matches: 10. The CDR3 sequence is CASSLRTSGRVVQQFF. In DNA form, the CDR3 reads TGTGCCAGCAGCTTGAGGACTAGCGGGAGAGTTGTTCAGCAGTTCTTC.

The V and J genes are TRBV5-1 and TRBJ2-5; TRBD2 aligns across 8 bases. Germline V CDR1 and CDR2: SGHRS, YFSETQ. The trim removed 6 bases at V and 4 bases at J, leaving 14 bases unmatched. The CDR3 consists of 16 residues. CDR3 protein: CASTRGERGRGETQYF. The CDR3 nucleotides read TGCGCCAGCACCCGAGGGGAGCGGGGGCGAGGAGAGACCCAGTACTTC.

This clone was counted between two and nine times. The rearrangement uses TRBV7-6 and TRBJ1-3; D gene unclear. This CDR3 has 16 residues. CDR1 and CDR2 from the germline V gene are SGHVS and FNYEAQ. Trimming shortened V by 0 bases and J by 0 bases, and 9 bases separated the two germline ends. The CDR3 protein is CASSLAQSRSGNTIYF. As DNA, the CDR3 is TGTGCCAGCAGCTTAGCGCAAAGCCGCTCTGGAAACACCATATATTTT.

This rearrangement joins TRBV19 to TRBJ2-1; maybe TRBD2 (6 bases). The length of the CDR3 is 14 residues. Germline V gene data show CDR1 as LNHDA and CDR2 as SQIVND (reference sequence). V lost 5 bases and J 7 bases, leaving 15 bases between the germline ends. CDR3: CASSSHPGENEQFF. In nucleotides, the CDR3 is TGTGCCAGTAGTTCCCACCCGGGAGAAAATGAGCAGTTCTTC.

V and J are TRBV7-9 and TRBJ2-1, with D perhaps matching TRBD2 (5 bases). CDR3 length: 13 amino acids. Germline CDR1 SEHNR, CDR2 FQNEAQ (reference sequence). V shed 1 base and J shed 7 bases, with 8 bases lying between them. DNA for the CDR3: TGTGCCAGCAGCTTAGGAGGGCAAAATGAGCAGTTCTTC. This sequence encodes CASSLGGQNEQFF.

CDR3 nucleotide sequence: TGTGCCAGCAGCCGAAGGGACCTAGCGGGAAGGCCGTATTTT. Its protein product is CASSRRDLAGRPYF. This sequence joins TRBV11-2 and TRBJ2-3, with 9 bases aligning to TRBD2. The V gene end was trimmed by 5 bases and the J gene end by 14 bases; junction bases not matched to a gene: 14. This CDR3 has 14 residues. Germline V CDR1 and CDR2: SGHAT, FQNNGV.

This rearrangement joins TRBV19 to TRBJ2-1, with 13 bases lining up with TRBD2. The CDR3 length is 15 residues. The J segment lost 5 bases and the V segment lost 6 bases, leaving 4 bases of the junction unmatched. Per germline, CDR1 LNHDA and CDR2 SQIVND (reference sequence). CDR3: CASRRLAGGHNEQFF. The CDR3 DNA follows: TGTGCCAGTAGGAGACTAGCGGGGGGTCACAATGAGCAGTTCTTC.

The genes are TRBV2 and TRBJ1-3, with 8 bases that match TRBD1. CDR1 is SNHLY and CDR2 is FYNNEI in the germline V gene. Trimming cost V 4 bases and J 0 bases; bases outside gene matches: 11. The CDR3 spans 18 residues. DNA for the CDR3: TGTGCCAGCAGTGTGCTCAGGGGGACAGGAACCTCTGGAAACACCATATATTTT. Amino acid sequence: CASSVLRGTGTSGNTIYF.

V is TRBV30 and J is TRBJ2-5, with D possibly TRBD2 on 6 matching bases. The CDR3 has 15 residues. Germline values: CDR1 GTSNPN, CDR2 SVGIG (reference sequence). V gave up 3 bases and J gave up 1 base, with 15 bases separating them. This chain's CDR3 is CAWSRGAGPQETQYF. DNA for the CDR3: TGTGCCTGGAGCCGGGGAGCGGGCCCCCAAGAGACCCAGTACTTC.

This chain connects TRBV27 to TRBJ2-7; weak D call: TRBD2 (6 bases). V gave up 4 bases and J gave up 9 bases, with 16 bases separating them. Germline V lookup: CDR1 MNHEY, CDR2 SMNVEV (reference sequence). The CDR3 runs to 13 residues. The CDR3 here is CASSYRGGDPQYF. The CDR3, as DNA: TGTGCCAGCAGTTATCGGGGCGGGGACCCGCAGTACTTC.

This clone was counted a few times. V usage is TRBV5-4 and J usage is TRBJ1-3, with 7 bases aligning to TRBD1. V lost 4 bases to trimming and J lost 0 bases; unmatched junction nucleotides: 1. Germline V gene lookup returns CDR1 SGHNT and CDR2 YYREEE (reference sequence). The CDR3 runs to 14 residues. The CDR3 sequence is CASSRQGSGNTIYF. The CDR3 nucleotides are TGTGCCAGCAGCAGACAGGGCTCTGGAAACACCATATATTTT.

This sequence joins TRBV5-1 and TRBJ1-2; 10 nucleotides agree with TRBD1. Germline assignment: CDR1 SGHRS and CDR2 YFSETQ. The CDR3 extends over 17 amino acids. V was pared by 2 bases and J by 8 bases, with 15 bases of the junction left unmatched. In DNA form, the CDR3 reads TGCGCCAGCAGCTTTCGGCAAAGGGGACAGGGGACATACGGCTACACCTTC. As protein: CASSFRQRGQGTYGYTF.

There are a few counts of this clone. This chain uses TRBV10-3 with TRBJ2-2; D gene unclear. This CDR3 region has 14 residues. From germline, CDR1 is ENHRY and CDR2 SYGVKD. Trimming removed 2 bases from V and 2 bases from J, with 6 bases in between. The CDR3 DNA reads as TGTGCCATCAGTGAGCGGTATAACACCGGGGAGCTGTTTTTT. Translating it yields CAISERYNTGELFF.

The rearrangement links TRBV10-3 to TRBJ2-7, with TRBD2 matching 9 bases. The germline gives CDR1 ENHRY, CDR2 SYGVKD. The V and J ends lost 8 bases and 3 bases, in that order; junction bases with no gene match: 5. There are 13 residues in the CDR3. Written as DNA, the CDR3 is TGTGCCATCGGGAGCGGGGGGTACTACGAGCAGTACTTC. Translation: CAIGSGGYYEQYF.

The chain is built from TRBV2 and TRBJ2-3; D gene unclear. The germline V and J ends were trimmed by 2 bases and 6 bases, with 9 bases remaining between them. CDR1 SNHLY and CDR2 FYNNEI come from the germline V gene. CDR3 size: 13 residues. The CDR3, as DNA: TGTGCCAGCAGTGAATGGAGACCCGATACGCAGTATTTT. It yields the protein CASSEWRPDTQYF.

The CDR3: CASSQSGKQFF. CDR3 nucleotides: TGTGCCAGCAGCCAGAGCGGGAAGCAGTTCTTC. This chain links TRBV7-2 with TRBJ2-1, with 7 bases identical to TRBD2. The trim removed 5 bases at V and 11 bases at J, leaving 3 bases unmatched. This CDR3 has 11 amino acids. Germline CDR1 SGHTA, CDR2 FQGNSA. The full variable domain, its missing parts supplied by reference TRBV7-2 and TRBJ2-1, is GAGVSQSPSNKVTEKGKDVELRCDPISGHTALYWYRQSLGQGLEFLIYFQGNSAPDKSGLPSDRFSAERTGGSVSTLTIQRTQQEDSAVYLCASSQSGKQFFGPGTRLTVL.

The chain combines TRBV11-2 with TRBJ2-3, with D possibly being TRBD2 (7 bases). The CDR3 sequence is 18 residues long. The germline gives CDR1 SGHAT, CDR2 FQNNGV. Trimming left V 3 bases short and J 1 base short, with 20 bases between. This CDR3 reads CASSFRAGGGGGTDTQYF. As DNA, the CDR3 is TGTGCCAGCAGCTTTAGGGCCGGCGGAGGGGGGGGCACAGATACGCAGTATTTT.

The V call is TRBV6-6, the J call TRBJ2-3, with a weak D call TRBD1 (6 bases). Looked up from germline, CDR1 is MNHNY and CDR2 is SVGAGI (reference sequence). This CDR3 region has 13 residues. The V end was cut by 6 bases, the J end by 4 bases, with 11 bases between. This CDR3 reads CASRLDSADTQYF. The CDR3 DNA reads TGTGCCAGCAGGCTGGACAGTGCAGATACGCAGTATTTT.

The table lists this clone with a few counts. This sequence joins TRBV7-8 and TRBJ1-1; possibly TRBD1 for D (5 bases). The germline CDR1 and CDR2 sequences are SGHVS and FQNEAQ. This CDR3 comprises 14 residues. Deletions cut 2 bases from V and 0 bases from J, with 7 bases between. CDR3 bases: TGTGCCAGCAGCTTAAACAGGTTGAACACTGAAGCTTTCTTT. Translated: CASSLNRLNTEAFF.

The genes are TRBV7-9 and TRBJ2-1, with 7 bases fitting TRBD2. The trim removed 6 bases at V and 0 bases at J, leaving 5 bases unmatched. Germline V gene data show CDR1 as SEHNR and CDR2 as FQNEAQ (reference sequence). CDR3 size: 15 residues. The CDR3, as DNA: TGTGCCAGCAGATTTAGCGGGCTCTCCTACAATGAGCAGTTCTTC. It translates to CASRFSGLSYNEQFF.

As DNA, the CDR3 is TGTGCCAGCAGCTTATCGGCGACAGCCTATAATTCACCCCTCCACTTT. Its protein is CASSLSATAYNSPLHF. J is TRBJ1-6 and V is TRBV7-2; D possibly corresponds to TRBD1 (5 bases). Per germline, CDR1 SGHTA and CDR2 FQGNSA. CDR3 length: 16 amino acids. Trimming removed 2 bases from V and 2 bases from J, with 10 bases in between.

The chain uses TRBV28 and TRBJ1-2, with 7 bases aligning to TRBD1. V lost 6 bases, J lost 9 bases, and 10 bases stayed unmatched. The CDR3 loop spans 13 amino acids. Looked up from germline, CDR1 is MDHEN and CDR2 is SYDVKM. CDR3 sequence: CASRPTGRESYTF. The CDR3 DNA follows: TGTGCCAGCAGACCGACAGGGCGGGAAAGCTACACCTTC.

The chain employs TRBV18 and TRBJ2-1; TRBD2 agrees at 8 bases. CDR3 length equals 15 residues. Germline loops: CDR1 KGHSH, CDR2 LQKENI. V was pared by 2 bases and J by 3 bases, with 3 bases of the junction left unmatched. In DNA form, the CDR3 reads TGTGCCAGCTCACCAACGGGAGGGTTCTACAATGAGCAGTTCTTC. Its translation: CASSPTGGFYNEQFF.

J is TRBJ2-7 and V is TRBV5-1, with 8 bases that match TRBD2. V gave up 3 bases and J gave up 6 bases; unmatched junction bases: 8. The CDR3 runs to 14 residues. Germline CDR1 reads SGHRS; CDR2 reads YFSETQ. The CDR3, as DNA: TGCGCCAGCAGCTACGGACTAGCTTCTGCCGAGCAGTACTTC. This translates into CASSYGLASAEQYF.

The chain recombines TRBV6-1 with TRBJ2-5; a possible D gene is TRBD2 (6 bases). Trimming shortened V by 5 bases and J by 5 bases, and 12 bases separated the two germline ends. The CDR3 contains 13 residues. Germline CDR1 is MNHNS and CDR2 is SASEGT. In nucleotides, the CDR3 is TGTGCCAGCAGTTTTGGGGGGTTCGAGACCCAGTACTTC. It codes for CASSFGGFETQYF.

The chain uses TRBV5-4 and TRBJ2-7; possibly TRBD1 for D (5 bases). The CDR3 has 15 residues. V was cut by 0 bases and J by 1 base, with 11 bases left in between. CDR1 is SGHNT and CDR2 is YYREEE in the germline V gene (reference sequence). Here the CDR3 reads CASSLGQGQSYEQYF. Here the CDR3 DNA reads TGTGCCAGCAGCTTGGGCCAGGGTCAATCCTACGAGCAGTACTTC.

The table lists this clone with a few counts. The CDR3 DNA is TGTGCCAGTCGAAGGGGGGGGAGCACCGGGGAGCTGTTTTTT. This codes for CASRRGGSTGELFF. The chain joins TRBV19 to TRBJ2-2; possibly TRBD2 for D (7 bases). Germline CDR1 LNHDA, CDR2 SQIVND (reference sequence). The CDR3 is 14 amino acids. V was trimmed by 8 bases and J by 4 bases, leaving 14 bases between them.

The chain uses TRBV9 and TRBJ1-3, with 9 bases lining up with TRBD1. The CDR3 runs to 16 residues. J gave up 3 bases and V 3 bases, and 7 bases lay outside the gene matches. Germline V CDR1 and CDR2: SGDLS, YYNGEE. The CDR3 DNA sequence: TGTGCCAGCAGCGCCCTGGGACAGGGCGGTGGAAACACCATATATTTT. This translates into CASSALGQGGGNTIYF.